These 10 T cell receptor beta chains share one sample of origin, sequenced in a study of T-cell reconstitution after alpha-beta-depleted transplantation in children. As it was prepared, the TCRbeta library received unique molecular identifiers. TCRdb redid the calling of the PCR reads with MiXCR, one entry per CDR3 protein. This repertoire shows over 150,000 distinct CDR3 sequences, about 14% found once; its top ten account for around 14%. The source was PBMCs from the stem cell graft donor, collected from the stem cell graft. The receptors here all came from a human donor who donated a stem cell graft to a child with acute lymphoblastic leukemia.

A few counts support this clonotype. The chain employs TRBV5-6 and TRBJ2-1; D perhaps matches TRBD2 (5 bases). V lost 4 bases to trimming and J lost 0 bases, with 11 bases between them. The CDR3 is made up of 15 amino acids. CDR1 SGHDT and CDR2 YYEEEE come from the germline V gene. In DNA form, the CDR3 reads TGTGCCAGCAGCCCGGACTTCAGCTCCTACAATGAGCAGTTCTTC. This translates into CASSPDFSSYNEQFF.

This clonotype was counted at least ten times. The genes are TRBV5-1 and TRBJ2-1; TRBD2 aligns across 11 bases. Germline V gene lookup returns CDR1 SGHRS and CDR2 YFSETQ. This CDR3 spans 19 amino acids. The V and J ends lost 4 bases and 0 bases, in that order; junction bases with no gene match: 12. In nucleotides, the CDR3 is TGCGCCAGCAGCATACCGGGACTAGCGGACTGGAGCTCCTACAATGAGCAGTTCTTC. It is translated as CASSIPGLADWSSYNEQFF.

The sample holds many counts of this clonotype. J is TRBJ1-2 and V is TRBV29-1, with 8 bases identical to TRBD1. There are 11 residues in the CDR3. The V segment lost 6 bases and the J segment 4 bases; nucleotides outside the gene matches: 1. Germline CDR1 reads SQVTM; CDR2 reads ANQGSEA. The CDR3 DNA reads as TGCAGCGTCGACAGGGGCTATGGCTACACCTTC. It specifies CSVDRGYGYTF.

Only a few counts were recorded for this clonotype. The chain recombines TRBV20-1 with TRBJ2-3, with a weak D call TRBD1 (6 bases). With 6 bases removed from V and 6 bases from J, the gap between germline ends came to 22 bases. The CDR3 totals 15 residues. In germline, CDR1 is DFQATT, CDR2 SNEGSKA (reference sequence). CDR3 sequence reads: CSARMDGGQPDTQYF. As DNA, the CDR3 is TGCAGTGCCCGAATGGATGGGGGACAACCCGATACGCAGTATTTT.

This clonotype occurred many times. The chain is built from TRBV5-1 and TRBJ2-1, with 12 bases identical to TRBD2. J was trimmed by 9 bases and V by 1 base; bases with no gene match: 2. CDR1 SGHRS and CDR2 YFSETQ come from the germline V gene. The CDR3 runs to 14 residues. CDR3 region: CASSLILAGGEQFF. Written as DNA, the CDR3 is TGCGCCAGCAGCTTGATACTAGCGGGAGGTGAGCAGTTCTTC.

The rearrangement joins TRBV5-1 to TRBJ2-7; 8 nucleotides align to TRBD2. J gave up 0 bases and V 1 base, and 9 bases lay outside the gene matches. This CDR3 spans 17 amino acids. Looked up from germline, CDR1 is SGHRS and CDR2 is YFSETQ. CDR3 nucleotide sequence: TGCGCCAGCAGCTTGTGGCTAGCGGGCTTAGGCTCCTACGAGCAGTACTTC. Translation gives CASSLWLAGLGSYEQYF.

The genes are TRBV5-5 and TRBJ2-1; the match to TRBD2 covers 14 bases. From germline, CDR1 is SGHKS and CDR2 YYEKEE (reference sequence). V was clipped by 1 base and J by 8 bases; unmatched bases: 11. This CDR3 has 18 amino acids. CDR3 protein: CASSLFGTSGRGDDEQFF. As DNA, the CDR3 is TGTGCCAGCAGCTTGTTTGGGACTAGCGGGAGAGGGGACGATGAGCAGTTCTTC.

Ten or more counts support this clonotype. The chain combines TRBV4-1 with TRBJ2-2; D not resolved. The CDR3 contains 16 residues. With 5 bases removed from V and 3 bases from J, the gap between germline ends came to 16 bases. Germline CDR1 and CDR2: MGHRA and YSYEKL. The CDR3: CASSFDWPRDTGELFF. CDR3 bases: TGCGCCAGCAGCTTTGACTGGCCGCGAGACACCGGGGAGCTGTTTTTT.

This clonotype was detected many times. This chain joins TRBV18 and TRBJ2-1; tentatively, D is TRBD1 (5 bases). This CDR3 is 14 amino acids long. CDR1 and CDR2 (germline): KGHSH, LQKENI. Trimming cost V 2 bases and J 7 bases, with 12 bases left between them. The CDR3 loop is CASSPYIRGNEQFF. The CDR3 nucleotides are TGTGCCAGCTCACCATATATTAGGGGAAATGAGCAGTTCTTC.

In this sample, this clonotype turned up many times. This chain joins TRBV5-5 and TRBJ2-7, with 9 bases that match TRBD1. Trimming at V came to 0 bases and at J to 5 bases, leaving 3 bases not matched to a gene. The CDR3 is 14 amino acids. Looked up from germline, CDR1 is SGHKS and CDR2 is YYEKEE (reference sequence). The CDR3: CASSLVQGAHEQYF. CDR3 nucleotide sequence: TGTGCCAGCAGCTTGGTACAGGGGGCCCACGAGCAGTACTTC. Using reference TRBV5-5 and TRBJ2-7 for the parts outside the CDR3, the full variable domain is DAGVTQSPTHLIKTRGQQVTLRCSPISGHKSVSWYQQVLGQGPQFIFQYYEKEERGRGNFPDRFSARQFPNYSSELNVNALLLGDSALYLCASSLVQGAHEQYFGPGTRLTVT.